This TCR beta chain came from a study of blood T cell repertoires in COVID-19. The table came from immunoSEQ multiplex PCR; TCRdb's copy has only in-frame clones and leaves some out. The repertoire holds about 320,000 clones, with roughly 90% as singletons. This CDR3 contains 14 residues. J was trimmed by 2 bases and V by 3 bases; bases with no gene match: 4. CDR1 is LNHDA and CDR2 is SQIVND in the germline V gene (reference sequence). The clonotype comes from a man in his 60s who had recovered from COVID-19. The chain joins TRBV19 to TRBJ2-7, with TRBD1 matching 7 bases. What was sequenced was PBMCs or T cells enriched from blood (not recorded which). The CDR3, as DNA: TGTGCCAGTAGTATCGTTCAGGGGGCCTACGAGCAGTACTTC. This sequence encodes CASSIVQGAYEQYF.